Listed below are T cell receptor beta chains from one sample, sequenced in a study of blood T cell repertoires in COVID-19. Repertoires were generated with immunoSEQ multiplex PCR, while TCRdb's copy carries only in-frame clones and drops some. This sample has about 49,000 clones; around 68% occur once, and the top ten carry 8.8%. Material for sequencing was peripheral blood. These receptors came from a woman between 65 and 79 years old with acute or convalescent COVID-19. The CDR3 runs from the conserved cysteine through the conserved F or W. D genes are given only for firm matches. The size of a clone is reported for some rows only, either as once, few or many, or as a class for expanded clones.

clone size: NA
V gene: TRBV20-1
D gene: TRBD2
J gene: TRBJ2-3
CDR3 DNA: TGCAGTGCTAGTAGGGAGGGCCATGGGTCAGATACGCAGTATTTT
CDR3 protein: CSASREGHGSDTQYF

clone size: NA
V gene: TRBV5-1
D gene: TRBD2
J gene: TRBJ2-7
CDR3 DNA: TGCGCCAGCAGCTTATTACCTAGCGGGCCCTCCTACGAGCAGTACTTC
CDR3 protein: CASSLLPSGPSYEQYF

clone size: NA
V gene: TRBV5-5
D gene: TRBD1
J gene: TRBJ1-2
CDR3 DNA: TGTGCCAGCAGCGTGGACAGGGGTGGCTACACCTTC
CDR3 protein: CASSVDRGGYTF

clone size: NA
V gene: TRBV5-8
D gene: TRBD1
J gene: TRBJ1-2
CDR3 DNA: TGTGCCAGCAGCTCCGGGACAGGCTTCTATGGCTACACCTTC
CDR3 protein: CASSSGTGFYGYTF

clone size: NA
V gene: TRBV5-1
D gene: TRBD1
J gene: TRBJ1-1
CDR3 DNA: TGCGCCAGCAGCTTATCCGGGACAGGGGGCTTGTTGACTGAAGCTTTCTTT
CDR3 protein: CASSLSGTGGLLTEAFF

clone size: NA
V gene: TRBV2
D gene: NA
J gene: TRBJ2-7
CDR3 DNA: TGTGCCAGCAGGCCCTGGGCAGGGGGGTACGAGCAGTACTTC
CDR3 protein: CASRPWAGGYEQYF

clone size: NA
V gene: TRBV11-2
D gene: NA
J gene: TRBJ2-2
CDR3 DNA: TGTGCCAGCAGCTGGTTACAGGGCGGGGAGCTGTTTTTT
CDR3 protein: CASSWLQGGELFF

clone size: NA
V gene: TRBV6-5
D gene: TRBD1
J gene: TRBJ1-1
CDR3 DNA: TGTGCCAGCAGTTACTCGAGAGGGGGCCATGAAGCTTTCTTT
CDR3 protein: CASSYSRGGHEAFF

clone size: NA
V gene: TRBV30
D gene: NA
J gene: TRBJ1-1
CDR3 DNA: TGTGCCTGGAGGAGAGGGGCGGGAAATGAAGCTTTCTTT
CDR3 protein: CAWRRGAGNEAFF

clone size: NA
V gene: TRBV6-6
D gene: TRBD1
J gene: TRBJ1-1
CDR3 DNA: TGTGCCAGCAGTGACAGGGGGCGCGACACTGAAGCTTTCTTT
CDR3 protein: CASSDRGRDTEAFF

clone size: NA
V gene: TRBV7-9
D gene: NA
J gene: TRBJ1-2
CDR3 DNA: TGTGCCAGCAGCTTTGGTTCGAGTGACTATGGCTACACCTTC
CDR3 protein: CASSFGSSDYGYTF

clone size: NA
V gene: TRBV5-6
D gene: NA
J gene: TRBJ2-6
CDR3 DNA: TGTGCCAGCAGCCCTCAACATGGGGCCAACGTCCTGACTTTC
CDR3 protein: CASSPQHGANVLTF

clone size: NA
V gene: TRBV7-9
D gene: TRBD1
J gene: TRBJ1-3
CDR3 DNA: TGTGCCAGCAGCCAGGGACAGGGTGGAAACACCATATATTTT
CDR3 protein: CASSQGQGGNTIYF

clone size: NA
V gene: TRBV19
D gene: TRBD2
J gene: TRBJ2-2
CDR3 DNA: TGTGCCAGTACCGGGCTAGCGGGGGGCAACACCGGGGAGCTGTTTTTT
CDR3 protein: CASTGLAGGNTGELFF

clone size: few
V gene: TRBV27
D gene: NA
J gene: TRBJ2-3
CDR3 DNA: TGTGCCAGCCCCCTAGGCGGAAGTGCTACGCAGTATTTT
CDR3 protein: CASPLGGSATQYF

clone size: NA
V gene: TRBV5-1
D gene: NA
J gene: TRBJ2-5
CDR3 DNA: TGCGCCAGCAGTGAGGGGGGGTACCAAGAGACCCAGTACTTC
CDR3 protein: CASSEGGYQETQYF

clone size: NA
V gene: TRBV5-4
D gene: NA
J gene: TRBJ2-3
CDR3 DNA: TGTGCCAGCAGCCCGGTGGCGGGGACCACAGATACGCAGTATTTT
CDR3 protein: CASSPVAGTTDTQYF

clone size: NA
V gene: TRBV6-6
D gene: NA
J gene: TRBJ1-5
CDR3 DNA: TGTGCCAGCAGAGGGGGTGGACAGTTTAATCAGCCCCAGCATTTT
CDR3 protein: CASRGGGQFNQPQHF

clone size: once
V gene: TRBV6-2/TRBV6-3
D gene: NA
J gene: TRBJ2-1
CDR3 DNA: TGTGCCAGCAGTTACTCGGTGAAACAGGGCCATTATGAGCAGTTCTTC
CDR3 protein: CASSYSVKQGHYEQFF

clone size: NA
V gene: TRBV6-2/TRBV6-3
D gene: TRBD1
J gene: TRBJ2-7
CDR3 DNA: TGTGCCAGCAGTTACGCGAACAGGGGCGGCGAGCAGTACTTC
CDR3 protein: CASSYANRGGEQYF

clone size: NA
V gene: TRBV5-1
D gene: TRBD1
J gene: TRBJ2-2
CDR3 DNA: TGCGCCGGCCGACAGGGCGACACCGGGGAGCTGTTTTTT
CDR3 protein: CAGRQGDTGELFF

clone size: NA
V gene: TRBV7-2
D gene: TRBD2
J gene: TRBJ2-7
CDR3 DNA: TGTGCCAGCAGCTTAGGAGCGGGATCCTACGAGCAGTACTTC
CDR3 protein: CASSLGAGSYEQYF

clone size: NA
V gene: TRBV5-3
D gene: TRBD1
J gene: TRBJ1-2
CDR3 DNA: TGTGCCAGAAGCGACTCGACAGGGGGCCACTATGGCTACACCTTC
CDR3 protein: CARSDSTGGHYGYTF

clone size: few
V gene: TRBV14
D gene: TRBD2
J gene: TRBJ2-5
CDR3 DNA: TGTGCCAGCAGCCCCCCGGGGGGAGGAGAGACCCAGTACTTC
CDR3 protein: CASSPPGGGETQYF

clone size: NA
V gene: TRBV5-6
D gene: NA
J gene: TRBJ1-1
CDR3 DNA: TGTGCCAGCAGCTCACAGGGTATGGGGACTGAAGCTTTCTTT
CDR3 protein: CASSSQGMGTEAFF

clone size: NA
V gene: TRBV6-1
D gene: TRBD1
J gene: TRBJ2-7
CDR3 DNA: TGTGCCAGCAGTGAAAATGCATACAGGGGGCGGACCTACGAGCAGTACTTC
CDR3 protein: CASSENAYRGRTYEQYF

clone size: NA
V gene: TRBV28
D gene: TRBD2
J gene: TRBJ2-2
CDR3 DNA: TGTGCCAGCAGTTTACTAGCGGGAGGCAACACCGGGGAGCTGTTTTTT
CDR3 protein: CASSLLAGGNTGELFF

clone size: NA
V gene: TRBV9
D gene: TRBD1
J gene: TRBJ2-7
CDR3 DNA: TGTGCCAGCAGCGTAGGACAGGGGGCTCACGAGCAGTACTTC
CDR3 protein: CASSVGQGAHEQYF

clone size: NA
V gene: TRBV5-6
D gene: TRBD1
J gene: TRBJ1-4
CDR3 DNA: TGTGCCAGCAGCCGTTTTGGGACAGGGGCGGAAAAACTGTTTTTT
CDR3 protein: CASSRFGTGAEKLFF

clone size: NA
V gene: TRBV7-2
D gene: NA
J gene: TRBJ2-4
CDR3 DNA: TGTGCCAGCAGCTTCGGGGGAAACATTCAGTACTTC
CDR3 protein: CASSFGGNIQYF

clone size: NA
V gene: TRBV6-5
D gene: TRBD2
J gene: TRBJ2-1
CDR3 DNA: TGTGCCAGCGGGCGGGGGGAGCAGTTCTTC
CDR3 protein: CASGRGEQFF

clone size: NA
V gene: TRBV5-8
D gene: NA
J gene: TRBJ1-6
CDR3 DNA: TGTGCCAGCAGCTTTTCAGAAAGGAGCTCCTATAATTCACCCCTCCACTTT
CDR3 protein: CASSFSERSSYNSPLHF

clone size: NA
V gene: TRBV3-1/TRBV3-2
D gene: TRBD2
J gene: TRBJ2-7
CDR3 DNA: TGTGCCAGCAGCCAAGAAGGGACTAGCGGGGGGGCCCAGCAGTACTTC
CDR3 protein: CASSQEGTSGGAQQYF

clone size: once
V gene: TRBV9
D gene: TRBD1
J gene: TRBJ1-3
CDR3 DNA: TGTGCCAGCAGCGCCCGGACAGGGACCTTCTCTGGAAACACCATATATTTT
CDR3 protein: CASSARTGTFSGNTIYF

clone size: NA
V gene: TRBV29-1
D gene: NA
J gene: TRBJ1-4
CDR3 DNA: TGCAGCGTTGAGGGGGGGGGCACTAATGAAAAACTGTTTTTT
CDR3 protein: CSVEGGGTNEKLFF

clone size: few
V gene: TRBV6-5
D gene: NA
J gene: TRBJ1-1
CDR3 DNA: TGTGCCAGCAGCAGGTCAGGGGACACTGAAGCTTTCTTT
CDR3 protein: CASSRSGDTEAFF

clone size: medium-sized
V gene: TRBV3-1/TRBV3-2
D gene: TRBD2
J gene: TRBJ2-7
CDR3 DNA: TGTGCCAGCAGCCATGGGAGGGCCGGTCTCGAGCAGTACTTC
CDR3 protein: CASSHGRAGLEQYF

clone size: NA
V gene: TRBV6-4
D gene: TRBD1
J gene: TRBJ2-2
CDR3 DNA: TGTGCCAGCAGTACAGGGGGCGCGACCGGGGAGCTGTTTTTT
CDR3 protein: CASSTGGATGELFF

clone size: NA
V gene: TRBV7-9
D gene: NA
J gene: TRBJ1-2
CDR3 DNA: TGTGCCAGCAGCACCCGAGGGGGAATTAACTATGGCTACACCTTC
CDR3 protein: CASSTRGGINYGYTF

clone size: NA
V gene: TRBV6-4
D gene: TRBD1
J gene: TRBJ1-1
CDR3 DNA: TGTGCCAGCAGTGCAGACAGGGGCACTGAAGCTTTCTTT
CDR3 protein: CASSADRGTEAFF

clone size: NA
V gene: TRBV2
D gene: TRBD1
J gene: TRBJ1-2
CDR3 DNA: TGTGCCAGCAAAGGACAGGGGGCGTCGTATGGCTACACCTTC
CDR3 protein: CASKGQGASYGYTF

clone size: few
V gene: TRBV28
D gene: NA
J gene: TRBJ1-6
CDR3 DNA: TGTGCCAGCAGCACAGGGAGCTCCTATAATTCACCCCTCCACTTT
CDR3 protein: CASSTGSSYNSPLHF

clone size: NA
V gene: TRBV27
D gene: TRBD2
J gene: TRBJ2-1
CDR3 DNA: TGTGCCAGCAGTTTATTGGGACTAGCGGGAAACAATGAGCAGTTCTTC
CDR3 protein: CASSLLGLAGNNEQFF

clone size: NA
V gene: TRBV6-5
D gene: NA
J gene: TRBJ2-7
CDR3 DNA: TGTGCCAGCAGTCCCCAGACAGGAAAGGACGAGCAGTACTTC
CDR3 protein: CASSPQTGKDEQYF

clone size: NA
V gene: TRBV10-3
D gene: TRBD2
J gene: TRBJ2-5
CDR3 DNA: TGTGCCATCAGTGAGGACGGGGGGGAGACCCAGTACTTC
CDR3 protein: CAISEDGGETQYF

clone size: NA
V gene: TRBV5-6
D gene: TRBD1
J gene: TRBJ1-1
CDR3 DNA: TGTGCCAGCAGCCGGGGGACAGGATCTATGAACACTGAAGCTTTCTTT
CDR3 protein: CASSRGTGSMNTEAFF

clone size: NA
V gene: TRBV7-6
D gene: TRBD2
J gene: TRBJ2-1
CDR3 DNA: TGTGCCAGCAGCCTAGCGGGAGGGCCGTACAATGAGCAGTTCTTC
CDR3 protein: CASSLAGGPYNEQFF

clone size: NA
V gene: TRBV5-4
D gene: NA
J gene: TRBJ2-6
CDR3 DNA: TGTGCCAGCAGTCACAGGGTTTCTGGGGCCAACGTCCTGACTTTC
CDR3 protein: CASSHRVSGANVLTF

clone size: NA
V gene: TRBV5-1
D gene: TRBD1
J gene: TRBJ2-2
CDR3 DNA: TGCGCCAGCAGCTTCGACAGGGTAATATCCATACCCGGGGAGCTGTTTTTT
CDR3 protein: CASSFDRVISIPGELFF

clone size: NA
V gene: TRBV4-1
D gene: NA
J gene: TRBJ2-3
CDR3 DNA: TGCGCCAGCAGCCCGACTAGGAACACAGATACGCAGTATTTT
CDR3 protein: CASSPTRNTDTQYF

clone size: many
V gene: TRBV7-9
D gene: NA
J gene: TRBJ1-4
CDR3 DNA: TGTGCCAGCAGCTTGGGGCCAACTAATGAAAAACTGTTTTTT
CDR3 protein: CASSLGPTNEKLFF

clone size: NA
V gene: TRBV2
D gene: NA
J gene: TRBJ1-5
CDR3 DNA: TGTGCCAGCAGTGACGAGGTTCAGCCCCAGCATTTT
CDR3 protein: CASSDEVQPQHF

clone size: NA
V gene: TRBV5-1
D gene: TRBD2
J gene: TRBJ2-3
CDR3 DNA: TGCGCCAGCAGAATGGCGGGGGGGCCCACAGATACGCAGTATTTT
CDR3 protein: CASRMAGGPTDTQYF

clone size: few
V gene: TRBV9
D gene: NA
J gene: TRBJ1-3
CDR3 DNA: TGTGCCAGCAGCGTAGGAGGTGGCGGAAACACCATATATTTT
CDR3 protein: CASSVGGGGNTIYF

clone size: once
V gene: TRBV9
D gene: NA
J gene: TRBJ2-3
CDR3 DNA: TGTGCCAGCAGCACACGACAGTACACAGATACGCAGTATTTT
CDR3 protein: CASSTRQYTDTQYF

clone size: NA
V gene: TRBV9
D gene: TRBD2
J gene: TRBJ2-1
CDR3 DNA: TGTGCCAGCAGCGTAGCTTACGCGGGGGGGCGCGATGAGCAGTTCTTC
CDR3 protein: CASSVAYAGGRDEQFF

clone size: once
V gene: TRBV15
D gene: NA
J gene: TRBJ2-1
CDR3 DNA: TGTGCCACCAGCAGAGAACTAGGGACTGGCGGGGATGAGCAGTTCTTC
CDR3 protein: CATSRELGTGGDEQFF

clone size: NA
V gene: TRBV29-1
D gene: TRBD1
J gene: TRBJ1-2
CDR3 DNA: TGCAGCGTAGAGACAGGGGATGGCTACACCTTC
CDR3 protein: CSVETGDGYTF

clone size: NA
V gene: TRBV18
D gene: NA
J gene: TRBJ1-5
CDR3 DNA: TGTGCCAGCTCACTATTTCCCCTTGACAGTGTTAGCAATCAGCCCCAGCATTTT
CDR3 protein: CASSLFPLDSVSNQPQHF